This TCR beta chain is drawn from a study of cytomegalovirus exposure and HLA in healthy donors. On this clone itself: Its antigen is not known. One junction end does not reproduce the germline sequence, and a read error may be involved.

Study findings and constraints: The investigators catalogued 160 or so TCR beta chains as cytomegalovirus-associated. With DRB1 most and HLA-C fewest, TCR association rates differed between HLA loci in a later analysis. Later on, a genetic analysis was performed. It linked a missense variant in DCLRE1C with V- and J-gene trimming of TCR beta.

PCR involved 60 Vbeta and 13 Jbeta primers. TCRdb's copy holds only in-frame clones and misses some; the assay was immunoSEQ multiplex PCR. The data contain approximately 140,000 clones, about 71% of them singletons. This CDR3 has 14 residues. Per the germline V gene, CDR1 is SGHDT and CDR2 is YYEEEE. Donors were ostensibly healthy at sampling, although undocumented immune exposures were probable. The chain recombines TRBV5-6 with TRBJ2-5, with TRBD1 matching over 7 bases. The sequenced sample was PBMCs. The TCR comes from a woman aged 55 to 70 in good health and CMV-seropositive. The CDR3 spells CASTLTGRQETQYF. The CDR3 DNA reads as TGTGCCAGCACCTTGACAGGGAGACAAGAGACCCAGTACTTC.